This T cell receptor beta chain was sequenced for a study of shared T cell receptors in the human thymus. Clones were read by immunoSEQ multiplex PCR, and TCRdb kept only the in-frame ones, dropping some. The sample lists hundreds of thousands of clones, around 87% occurring once. The sample also formed part of further work on human thymus T cells. This second study notes: Serving as donors were healthy Finnish infants, each of whom was having open corrective surgery for congenital heart defects.

The origin of this receptor is a boy under three years old with a congenital heart defect. Sequencing was carried out using thymocytes.

In DNA form, the CDR3 reads TGTGCCAGCAGTCCGCTAGCGGGAGGGCCGTCAGAGACCCAGTACTTC. Its translation: CASSPLAGGPSETQYF. The rearrangement joins TRBV28 to TRBJ2-5; 12 bases are a match to TRBD2. The CDR3 extends over 16 amino acids. Trimming removed 5 bases from V and 4 bases from J; junction bases left unmatched: 8. In germline, CDR1 is MDHEN, CDR2 SYDVKM.